What follows are 20 T cell receptor beta chains derived from one specimen sequenced in a study of cytomegalovirus exposure and HLA in healthy donors. PCR used 60 Vbeta primers and 13 Jbeta primers. This table comes from immunoSEQ multiplex PCR, and its TCRdb copy is limited to in-frame clones, with some not included. The sample holds 150,000 to 250,000 clones; 65% to 85% are singletons and the top ten take around 0.1%. The sample comprised PBMCs. The receptors were gathered from a boy aged 2-15 years in good health and CMV-seronegative.

V and J are TRBV6-1 and TRBJ2-7, with D possibly matching TRBD1 (5 bases). Germline CDR1 is MNHNS and CDR2 is SASEGT. The CDR3 length is 12 residues. V was pared by 11 bases and J by 5 bases, with 16 bases between. The CDR3 bases are TGTGCCCCCTTGGGTAGGGGTGACGAGCAGTACTTC. It codes for CAPLGRGDEQYF.

The chain recombines TRBV6-1 with TRBJ1-3; D is unresolved. The length of the CDR3 is 15 residues. Germline CDR1 reads MNHNS; CDR2 reads SASEGT. Trimming stripped 0 bases from V and 0 bases from J, with 6 bases between. This CDR3 is CASSEAPVSGNTIYF. The CDR3 coding sequence is TGTGCCAGCAGTGAAGCGCCGGTCTCTGGAAACACCATATATTTT.

This rearrangement joins TRBV5-1 to TRBJ1-1, with TRBD1 matching 9 bases. The V gene end was trimmed by 4 bases and the J gene end by 4 bases; junction bases not matched to a gene: 2. The CDR3 consists of 13 residues. The germline gives CDR1 SGHRS, CDR2 YFSETQ. The CDR3 protein is CASSADRGTEAFF. In DNA, the CDR3 is TGCGCCAGCAGCGCGGACAGGGGCACTGAAGCTTTCTTT.

The gene calls are TRBV6-5 and TRBJ1-5; TRBD1 aligns across 7 bases. J was trimmed by 10 bases and V by 6 bases; bases with no gene match: 9. The V gene's germline CDR1 is MNHEY and CDR2 SVGAGI. The CDR3 consists of 13 residues. This CDR3 is CASSKTGVSPQHF. In DNA form, the CDR3 reads TGTGCCAGCAGCAAAACAGGGGTCAGCCCCCAGCATTTT.

This clone showed up just a few times. The CDR3 loop is CASSLEPGTAYGYTF. The CDR3 DNA reads TGTGCCAGCAGCTTAGAGCCCGGGACAGCCTATGGCTACACCTTC. The rearrangement links TRBV11-2 to TRBJ1-2; 7 bases are shared with TRBD1. The CDR3 covers 15 residues. V lost 0 bases and J lost 4; bases outside the gene matches: 5. Germline CDR1 is SGHAT and CDR2 is FQNNGV.

V and J are TRBV6-1 and TRBJ2-5; 9 bases map to TRBD1. CDR1 is MNHNS and CDR2 is SASEGT in the germline V gene. The CDR3 consists of 13 residues. With 10 bases clipped from V and 2 bases from J, the junction kept 5 bases outside the gene matches. CDR3 sequence: CATRGQGQETQYF. The CDR3 bases are TGTGCCACCCGCGGACAGGGGCAAGAGACCCAGTACTTC.

The V and J genes are TRBV4-3 and TRBJ2-3, with TRBD2 identical over 10 bases. Unmatched junction bases numbered 5, after V lost 0 bases and J lost 5 bases. Germline lookup yields CDR1 LGHNA and CDR2 YSLEER. The CDR3 sequence is 16 residues long. Here the CDR3 reads CASSQDLLAGVDTQYF. CDR3 in DNA: TGCGCCAGCAGCCAAGATTTGCTAGCGGGGGTAGATACGCAGTATTTT.

This clone was recorded once. The rearrangement links TRBV29-1 to TRBJ2-7, with TRBD1 matching over 9 bases. V shed 3 bases and J 5 bases; nucleotides not matched to a gene: 5. There are 13 residues in the CDR3. CDR1 and CDR2 (germline): SQVTM, ANQGSEA. The chain's CDR3 is CSVDSGQGHEQYF. In DNA form, the CDR3 reads TGCAGCGTTGACTCGGGACAGGGTCACGAGCAGTACTTC.

This rearrangement joins TRBV11-1 to TRBJ2-7, with 10 nucleotides matching TRBD1. The germline V gene has CDR1 SGHAT and CDR2 FQDESV (reference sequence). The CDR3 is 15 residues long. V lost 5 bases and J lost 2; bases outside the gene matches: 6. The CDR3 sequence is CASSQQTGGPYEQYF. CDR3 DNA: TGTGCCAGCAGCCAACAGACAGGGGGCCCCTACGAGCAGTACTTC.

This chain links TRBV27 with TRBJ1-1; D remains unclear. Trimming stripped 4 bases from V and 4 bases from J, with 10 bases between. The CDR3 is made up of 13 amino acids. Looked up from germline, CDR1 is MNHEY and CDR2 is SMNVEV (reference sequence). DNA of the CDR3: TGTGCCAGCAGTTACTATACGGCCACTGAAGCTTTCTTT. Protein sequence: CASSYYTATEAFF.

V and J are TRBV7-2 and TRBJ1-2, with D possibly matching TRBD1 (6 bases). CDR3 length: 12 residues. Germline-derived CDR1 and CDR2 are SGHTA and FQGNSA. V dropped 6 bases and J dropped 3 bases, with 8 bases sitting between them. The DNA of the CDR3 is TGTGCCAGCAGACAGGGTGACTATGGCTACACCTTC. It translates to CASRQGDYGYTF.

A few counts support this clone. One end of the junction varies from germline; a read error may be responsible. The V gene is TRBV7-9, the J gene TRBJ1-2; D call uncertain. CDR3 length: 13 residues. CDR1 is SEHNR, CDR2 FQNEAQ, per germline (reference sequence). The CDR3 reads CSSSGRQTYGYTF. In DNA form, the CDR3 reads TGTTCCAGCAGCGGTAGACAAACCTATGGCTACACCTTC.

The chain employs TRBV5-4 and TRBJ1-5; 10 bases align to TRBD1. The trim removed 1 base at V and 5 bases at J, leaving 3 bases unmatched. Looked up from germline, CDR1 is SGHNT and CDR2 is YYREEE (reference sequence). The CDR3 runs to 15 residues. CDR3 region: CASSLRQGADQPQHF. Here the CDR3 DNA reads TGTGCCAGCAGCTTGAGACAGGGGGCGGATCAGCCCCAGCATTTT.

This clone has only a few counts. The rearrangement links TRBV13 to TRBJ1-1, with unresolved D. CDR1 and CDR2 (germline): PRHDT, FYEKMQ (reference sequence). V lost 1 base to trimming and J lost 4 bases, with 10 bases between them. This CDR3 contains 14 residues. In nucleotides, the CDR3 is TGTGCCAGCAGCTTAGAGGAGGGAGGCACTGAAGCTTTCTTT. Translation: CASSLEEGGTEAFF. Filled out from reference TRBV13 and TRBJ1-1, the complete variable domain reads AAGVIQSPRHLIKEKRETATLKCYPIPRHDTVYWYQQGPGQDPQFLISFYEKMQSDKGSIPDRFSAQQFSDYHSELNMSSLELGDSALYFCASSLEEGGTEAFFGQGTRLTVV.

This clone was counted between two and nine times. V usage is TRBV27 and J usage is TRBJ1-4; maybe TRBD1 (5 bases). V was shortened by 4 bases and J by 2 bases, with 17 bases between the two germline ends. Germline lookup yields CDR1 MNHEY and CDR2 SMNVEV (reference sequence). The CDR3 is 17 residues long. The chain's CDR3 is CASSSVQGGVTNEKLFF. For the CDR3, the DNA is TGTGCCAGCAGTTCTGTCCAGGGCGGCGTGACTAATGAAAAACTGTTTTTT.

The chain couples TRBV4-2 to TRBJ2-5; maybe TRBD1 (6 bases). The CDR3 totals 15 residues. The V gene's germline CDR1 is LGHNA and CDR2 YNFKEQ. Between the trimmed V and J ends, which lost 2 bases and 0 bases, there was a span of 10 bases. The CDR3 region is CASSQIGGYQETQYF. CDR3 bases: TGTGCCAGCAGCCAAATAGGGGGTTACCAAGAGACCCAGTACTTC.

The CDR3 is CASSTGDRQYNEQFF. CDR3 sequence (DNA): TGTGCCAGCAGCACGGGGGACAGGCAATACAATGAGCAGTTCTTC. This chain uses TRBV5-6 with TRBJ2-1; TRBD1 aligns across 8 bases. From germline, CDR1 is SGHDT and CDR2 YYEEEE. The CDR3 has 15 residues. The trim removed 4 bases at V and 4 bases at J, leaving 7 bases unmatched.

The V gene is TRBV30, the J gene TRBJ2-7; a weak D match, TRBD2 (6 bases). From germline, CDR1 is GTSNPN and CDR2 SVGIG (reference sequence). The CDR3 loop spans 16 amino acids. V shed 1 base and J shed 4 bases, with 20 bases lying between them. The CDR3 here is CAWSGRELGSYYEQYF. In nucleotides, the CDR3 is TGTGCCTGGAGTGGCCGGGAGCTCGGGTCGTATTACGAGCAGTACTTC.

The chain joins TRBV27 to TRBJ2-4; tentative D call: TRBD2 (7 bases). This CDR3 contains 16 residues. Trimming took off 4 bases at V and 5 bases at J, with 18 bases between the two ends. Germline-derived CDR1 and CDR2 are MNHEY and SMNVEV (reference sequence). CDR3 residues: CASSSLGGGLENIQYF. The CDR3 DNA is TGTGCCAGCAGTTCTCTAGGGGGGGGGCTTGAAAACATTCAGTACTTC.

The chain links TRBV6-5 to TRBJ1-1; 8 bases fit TRBD1. This CDR3 is 12 amino acids long. The V gene end was trimmed by 5 bases and the J gene end by 9 bases; junction bases not matched to a gene: 5. The V gene's germline CDR1 is MNHEY and CDR2 SVGAGI. The CDR3 loop reads CASSRDRNKAFF. The CDR3, as DNA: TGTGCCAGCAGTCGGGACAGGAACAAAGCTTTCTTT.